This record concerns one TCR beta chain sequence. As yet, its antigen is unknown. This specimen comes from a study of cytomegalovirus exposure and HLA in healthy donors. Overall study context: Some 85 million unique TCRs from HLA-typed donors were held in an early data release. Findings and caveats of the study: TCR beta sequences numbering around 15,000 were associated with HLA alleles at 0.05 false discovery rate in a later analysis. Immune exposure data for these donors was limited to CMV serostatus.

Researchers ran the PCR with 60 Vbeta and 13 Jbeta primers. TCRdb's table, derived via immunoSEQ multiplex PCR, lists solely in-frame clones and lacks some. The sample lists about 240,000 clones, 80% to 85% seen once, with less than 8.5% in the top ten. After removal of 2 bases from V and 3 bases from J, the junction contained 7 bases not matched to a gene. CDR1 and CDR2 from the germline V gene are SGHDT and YYEEEE. The CDR3 length is 15 residues. The study sampled nominally healthy donors, though unrecorded immune exposures were likely. This receptor was taken from a woman aged 55-70 years in good health and CMV-seropositive. This chain uses TRBV5-6 with TRBJ2-7; 8 bases fit TRBD2. The sample consisted of PBMCs. CDR3 sequence (DNA): TGTGCCAGCAGCTTTGGTCTAGCGGGTTACTACGAGCAGTACTTC. The encoded protein is CASSFGLAGYYEQYF.